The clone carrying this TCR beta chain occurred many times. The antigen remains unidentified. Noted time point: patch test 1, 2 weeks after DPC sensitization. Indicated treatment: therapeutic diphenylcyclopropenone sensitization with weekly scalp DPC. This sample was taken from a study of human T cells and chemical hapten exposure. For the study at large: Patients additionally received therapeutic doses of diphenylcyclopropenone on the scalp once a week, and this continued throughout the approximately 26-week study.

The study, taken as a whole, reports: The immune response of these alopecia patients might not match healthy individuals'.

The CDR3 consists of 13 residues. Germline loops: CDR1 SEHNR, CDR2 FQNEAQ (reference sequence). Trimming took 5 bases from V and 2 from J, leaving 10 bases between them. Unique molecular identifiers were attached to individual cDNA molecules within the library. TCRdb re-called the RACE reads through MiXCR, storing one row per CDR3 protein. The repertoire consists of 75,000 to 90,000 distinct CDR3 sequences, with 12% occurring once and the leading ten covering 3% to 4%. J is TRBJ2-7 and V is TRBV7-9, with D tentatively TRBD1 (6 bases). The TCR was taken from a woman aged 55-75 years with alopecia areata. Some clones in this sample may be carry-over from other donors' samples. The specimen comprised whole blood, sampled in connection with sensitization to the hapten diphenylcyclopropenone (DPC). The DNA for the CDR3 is TGTGCCAGCAGCCGACAGGTTACCTACGAGCAGTACTTC. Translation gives CASSRQVTYEQYF.